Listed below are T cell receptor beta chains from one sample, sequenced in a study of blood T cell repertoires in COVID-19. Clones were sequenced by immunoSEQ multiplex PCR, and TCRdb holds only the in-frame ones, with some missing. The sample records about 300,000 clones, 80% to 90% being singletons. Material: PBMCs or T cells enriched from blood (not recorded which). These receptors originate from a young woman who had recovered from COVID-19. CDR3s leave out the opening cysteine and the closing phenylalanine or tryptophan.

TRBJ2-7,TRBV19,ASSIGRTYEQY
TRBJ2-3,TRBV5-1,ASSPGQEVTDTQY
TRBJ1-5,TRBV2,ASSEDASSNQPQH
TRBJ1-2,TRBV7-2,ASSFDSLGYGYT
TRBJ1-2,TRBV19,ASTEDRDYGYT
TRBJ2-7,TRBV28,ASSLGDYQQY
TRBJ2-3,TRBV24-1,ATSEGQRGMADTQY
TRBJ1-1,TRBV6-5,ASSYDQGGMTEAF
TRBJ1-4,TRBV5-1,ASSAQGASNEKLF
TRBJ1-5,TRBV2,ASSWFGQGNQPQH
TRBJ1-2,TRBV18,ASSPRNGDGYT
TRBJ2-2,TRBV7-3,ASSMTGGTGELF
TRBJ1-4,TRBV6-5,ASALESSGEKLF
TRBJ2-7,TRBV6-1,ASSEAETVGY
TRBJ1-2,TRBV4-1,ASSQGAGQGGYT
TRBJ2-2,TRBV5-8,ASSRRGANTGELF
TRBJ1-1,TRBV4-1,ASSQVPGQGRMNTEAF
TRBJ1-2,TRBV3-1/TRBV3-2,ASSQGAGGGYYGYT
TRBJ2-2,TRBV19,ASSYRDRGAGELF
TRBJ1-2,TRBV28,ASSWDSANYGYT
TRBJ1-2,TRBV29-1,SGQIYGYT
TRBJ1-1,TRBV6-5,ASKFAGQLNTEAF
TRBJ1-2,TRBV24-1,ATSDFSGSSGYT
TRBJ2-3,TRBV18,ASSLRQGPDTQY
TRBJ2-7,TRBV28,ASRSAGGLNEQY
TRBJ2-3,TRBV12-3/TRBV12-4,ASSWDRGDTQY
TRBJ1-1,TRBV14,ASSQELGTGMNTEAF
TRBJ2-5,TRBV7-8,ASSLAPSGRGFRETQY
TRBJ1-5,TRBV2,ASSEQGISNQPQH
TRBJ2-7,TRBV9,ASSLSGTGNYEQY
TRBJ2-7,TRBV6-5,ASSSLSYEQY
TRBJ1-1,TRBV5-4,ASSLARNTEAF
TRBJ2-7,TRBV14,ASSSDLALEQY
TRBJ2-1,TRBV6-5,ASRPLAAYNEQF
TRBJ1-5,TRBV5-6,ASSSGRGRLSNQPQH
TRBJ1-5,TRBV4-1,ASSHLGQGFQPQH
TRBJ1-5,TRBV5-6,ASSFNQGIISPQH
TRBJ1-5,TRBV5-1,ASSRDSSNQPQH
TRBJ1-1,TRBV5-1,ASSLEGRVVSEAF
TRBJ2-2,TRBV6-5,ASSYSGTGGDGELF
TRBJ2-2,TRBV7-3,ASSLILGSSGELF
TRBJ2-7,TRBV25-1,ASSEGAGGASYEQY
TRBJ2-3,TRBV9,ASSVERTSTDTQY
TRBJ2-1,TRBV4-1,ASSQGRGGSYNEQF
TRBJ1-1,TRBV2,ASSGEPRGTEAF
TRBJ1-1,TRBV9,ASSVEDTNTEAF
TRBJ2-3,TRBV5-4,ASHTSGGTSTDTQY